Shown below are 9 T cell receptor beta chains from a single sample sequenced in a study of T cells in Graves' hyperthyroidism and ophthalmopathy. TCR beta CDR3 region amplification was performed from RNA transcripts. RT-PCR in the first round (using the HTBI primer set) targeted the TCR CDR3. Using its own MiXCR run on the multiplex PCR reads, TCRdb lists one record per CDR3 protein. The sample shows roughly 640,000 distinct CDR3 sequences, roughly 16% of them seen only once. The source material was blood. These receptors were collected from a woman aged 40 to 50 with Graves' ophthalmopathy.

This clonotype was seen at least ten times. The chain uses TRBV2 and TRBJ1-2; D uncertain. Trimming pared 6 bases from V and 2 bases from J, leaving 4 bases between. CDR1 and CDR2 (germline): SNHLY, FYNNEI. The CDR3 spans 11 residues. The CDR3 bases are TGTGCCAGCAGGCCAAACTATGGCTACACCTTC. Encoded protein: CASRPNYGYTF.

The table lists this clonotype with a few counts. This chain uses TRBV12-3 or TRBV12-4 with TRBJ2-2; 14 bases are shared with TRBD2. Trimming removed 5 bases from V and 3 bases from J; junction bases left unmatched: 5. This CDR3 contains 17 residues. The CDR3 sequence: CASSLTTSGGDTGELFF. The CDR3 DNA is TGTGCCAGCAGTCTAACGACTAGCGGGGGGGACACCGGGGAGCTGTTTTTT.

The chain has TRBV27 and TRBJ2-7, with TRBD1 matching 9 bases. In germline, CDR1 is MNHEY, CDR2 SMNVEV (reference sequence). This CDR3 has 17 residues. Trimming removed 5 bases from V and 2 bases from J; junction bases left unmatched: 13. CDR3 loop: CASSISGTGRGTYEQYF. DNA for the CDR3: TGTGCCAGCAGTATCTCCGGGACAGGGAGGGGGACCTACGAGCAGTACTTC.

This rearrangement joins TRBV6-1 to TRBJ1-1; TRBD1 agrees at 7 bases. Per the germline V gene, CDR1 is MNHNS and CDR2 is SASEGT. V lost 2 bases and J lost 1; bases outside the gene matches: 4. CDR3 size: 15 residues. CDR3: CASSEPGQRNTEAFF. CDR3 bases: TGTGCCAGCAGTGAACCGGGACAGAGGAACACTGAAGCTTTCTTT.

The rearrangement uses TRBV6-1 and TRBJ1-5; possibly TRBD1 for D (6 bases). Trimming removed 6 bases from V and 7 bases from J, with 19 bases in between. Germline V lookup: CDR1 MNHNS, CDR2 SASEGT. The CDR3 loop spans 15 amino acids. The CDR3 sequence is CASSHEAGQGQPQHF. The CDR3 DNA follows: TGTGCCAGCAGCCATGAAGCGGGGCAGGGGCAGCCCCAGCATTTT.

This clonotype was seen only a few times. This chain links TRBV28 with TRBJ1-2; possibly TRBD1 for D (5 bases). There are 14 residues in the CDR3. The germline gives CDR1 MDHEN, CDR2 SYDVKM. V was pared by 2 bases and J by 4 bases, with 11 bases between. The CDR3 nucleotides are TGTGCCAGCAGTTTACCCCATACAGGCTATGGCTACACCTTC. Encoded protein: CASSLPHTGYGYTF.

In the case of this clonotype: This may be a read error, as it is one base from a much larger clone. The conserved phenylalanine or tryptophan is not found at the CDR3 terminus, so this likely reflects a read error. The DNA is left out, because the CDR3 cannot be placed on it with certainty; the CDR3 is given as TCRdb lists it. V gene TRBV28 combines with J gene TRBJ1-1. The CDR3 is 14 amino acids in total, end residues counted. The V gene's germline CDR1 is MDHEN and CDR2 SYDVKM. CDR3 protein: CASTPVGGVREPFL.

The chain uses TRBV6-5 and TRBJ1-1; D gene unclear. The V end was cut by 0 bases, the J end by 3 bases, with 14 bases between. This CDR3 region has 16 residues. Germline V CDR1 and CDR2: MNHEY, SVGAGI. This CDR3 reads CASSYSGLSQYTEAFF. The CDR3 bases are TGTGCCAGCAGTTACTCGGGCCTGAGCCAGTACACTGAAGCTTTCTTT.

The rearrangement uses TRBV18 and TRBJ2-1; 7 nucleotides match TRBD1. Germline V CDR1 and CDR2: KGHSH, LQKENI. V was pared by 2 bases and J by 0 bases, with 7 bases of the junction left unmatched. The CDR3 sequence is 17 residues long. The DNA for the CDR3 is TGTGCCAGCTCACCAATACCGACAGGGTCCTCCTACAATGAGCAGTTCTTC. This codes for CASSPIPTGSSYNEQFF.